A single sample gave rise to the 20 T cell receptor beta chains below, sequenced in a study of T cell changes during pregnancy in multiple sclerosis. The protocol was immunoSEQ multiplex PCR, while the TCRdb copy is restricted to in-frame clones and leaves out a portion. Of approximately 70,000 clones in the sample, more than 90% were seen once. The sequenced sample was peripheral blood, obtained in the third trimester of pregnancy. Receptor source: a female donor with multiple sclerosis, enrolled in a pregnancy study.

V gene TRBV6-5 combines with J gene TRBJ2-3; TRBD2 is a possible D gene (6 bases). V gave up 4 bases and J gave up 6 bases, with 14 bases separating them. The germline gives CDR1 MNHEY, CDR2 SVGAGI. The CDR3 runs to 14 residues. The CDR3: CASSSWDLADTQYF. CDR3 bases: TGTGCCAGCAGTTCTTGGGACTTAGCGGATACGCAGTATTTT.

The chain carries TRBV9 and TRBJ2-5; 13 positions agree with TRBD2. With V trimmed by 0 bases and J by 1 base, 6 bases remained unmatched. CDR3 length equals 18 residues. Germline CDR1 and CDR2: SGDLS and YYNGEE. The CDR3 loop reads CASSVASGTSGAQETQYF. CDR3 bases: TGTGCCAGCAGCGTAGCGAGTGGGACTAGCGGGGCCCAAGAGACCCAGTACTTC.

This chain connects TRBV18 to TRBJ2-3; the D gene is possibly TRBD2 (6 bases). Germline CDR1 KGHSH, CDR2 LQKENI. The ends were cut back, 0 bases at V and 2 bases at J, with 12 bases in the middle. This CDR3 has 16 amino acids. Here the CDR3 DNA reads TGTGCCAGCTCACCACCGGAGGGATCCACCACAGATACGCAGTATTTT. This encodes CASSPPEGSTTDTQYF.

The chain uses TRBV5-1 and TRBJ1-1, with TRBD1 identical over 12 bases. The CDR3 extends over 13 amino acids. Trimming cost V 3 bases and J 12 bases; bases outside gene matches: 6. Germline V lookup: CDR1 SGHRS, CDR2 YFSETQ. The chain's CDR3 is CASSSRDRGLSFF. In DNA, the CDR3 is TGCGCCAGCAGCTCACGGGACAGGGGGCTGTCTTTCTTT.

This chain uses TRBV19 with TRBJ2-6; D remains unclear. There are 16 residues in the CDR3. The V gene lost 5 bases and the J gene lost 1 base, with 12 bases spanning the gap. Germline V gives CDR1 LNHDA, CDR2 SQIVND (reference sequence). The CDR3 DNA reads as TGTGCCAGTAGTTTTAGCTTGGGTTCTGGGGCCAACGTCCTGACTTTC. Protein: CASSFSLGSGANVLTF.

This chain connects TRBV28 to TRBJ2-7; TRBD2 matches at 9 bases. This CDR3 region has 16 residues. CDR1 MDHEN and CDR2 SYDVKM come from the germline V gene. J lost 6 bases, V lost 7 bases, and 16 bases had no gene match. CDR3 coding DNA: TGTGCCAGCACCAAAGGGGGAGCGGGAGGAGTTGCCGAGCAGTACTTC. Its protein product is CASTKGGAGGVAEQYF.

This sequence joins TRBV30 and TRBJ2-7, with 10 bases aligning to TRBD1. The germline V gene has CDR1 GTSNPN and CDR2 SVGIG (reference sequence). This CDR3 contains 14 residues. Losses at the gene ends were 2 bases for V and 7 bases for J; bases not matched to a gene: 8. The CDR3 DNA is TGTGCCTGGAGTCCCGGGACAGGGGTAGAGGAGCAGTACTTC. This translates into CAWSPGTGVEEQYF.

V usage is TRBV4-1 and J usage is TRBJ1-5, with 7 nucleotides matching TRBD1. V shed 3 bases, J shed 0 bases, and the junction held 5 bases outside the gene matches. The germline V gene encodes CDR1 MGHRA and CDR2 YSYEKL. The CDR3 runs 16 residues. CDR3 DNA sequence: TGCGCCAGCAGCCACAAGGGACAGAATAGCAATCAGCCCCAGCATTTT. It codes for CASSHKGQNSNQPQHF.

The chain joins TRBV7-7 to TRBJ2-5; TRBD2 matches 7 bases. In germline, CDR1 is SSHAT, CDR2 FNYEAQ (reference sequence). The CDR3 extends over 15 amino acids. The trim removed 2 bases at V and 4 bases at J, leaving 7 bases unmatched. Here the CDR3 reads CASSLRAGAPETQYF. CDR3 DNA: TGTGCCAGCAGCTTAAGGGCGGGAGCCCCAGAGACCCAGTACTTC. Together with reference TRBV7-7 and TRBJ2-5, the CDR3 gives the full variable domain: GAGVSQSPRYKVTKRGQDVTLRCDPISSHATLYWYQQALGQGPEFLTYFNYEAQPDKSGLPSDRFSAERPEGSISTLTIQRTEQRDSAMYRCASSLRAGAPETQYFGPGTRLLVL.

V gene TRBV2 combines with J gene TRBJ1-5, with a weak D call TRBD1 (5 bases). Germline loops: CDR1 SNHLY, CDR2 FYNNEI. The CDR3 extends over 13 amino acids. V was shortened by 6 bases and J by 7 bases, with 13 bases between the two germline ends. CDR3 DNA: TGTGCCAGCAGGGACATGGGGGGGCAGCCCCAGCATTTT. It is translated as CASRDMGGQPQHF.

J is TRBJ1-4 and V is TRBV30, with 12 bases aligning to TRBD1. The CDR3 is 16 amino acids. Per germline, CDR1 GTSNPN and CDR2 SVGIG (reference sequence). Losses at the gene ends were 2 bases for V and 4 bases for J; bases not matched to a gene: 5. In DNA, the CDR3 is TGTGCCTGGAGTAGGGGGACAGGGGGCCTTAATGAAAAACTGTTTTTT. This translates into CAWSRGTGGLNEKLFF.

The chain employs TRBV30 and TRBJ1-2, with D unclear. V was shortened by 5 bases and J by 4 bases, with 11 bases between the two germline ends. Germline CDR1 is GTSNPN and CDR2 is SVGIG (reference sequence). The CDR3 loop spans 12 amino acids. The chain's CDR3 is CAWSPIGYGYTF. The CDR3 DNA follows: TGTGCCTGGTCACCGATCGGCTATGGCTACACCTTC.

The chain joins TRBV29-1 to TRBJ1-2; no reliable D call. The CDR3 contains 12 residues. Trimming cost V 3 bases and J 1 base, with 6 bases left between them. Looked up from germline, CDR1 is SQVTM and CDR2 is ANQGSEA. CDR3 sequence: CSVDEGNYGYTF. The CDR3 DNA reads as TGCAGCGTTGATGAGGGTAACTATGGCTACACCTTC.

The chain carries TRBV29-1 and TRBJ2-3; 9 nucleotides line up with TRBD2. Germline V gene data show CDR1 as SQVTM and CDR2 as ANQGSEA. V lost 4 bases, J lost 2 bases, and 4 bases stayed unmatched. CDR3 length equals 14 residues. The CDR3: CSVALAGLTDTQYF. The CDR3 coding sequence is TGCAGCGTTGCCCTAGCGGGGCTCACAGATACGCAGTATTTT.

The gene calls are TRBV27 and TRBJ2-3; D possibly corresponds to TRBD1 (6 bases). From germline, CDR1 is MNHEY and CDR2 SMNVEV (reference sequence). The CDR3 length is 14 residues. V lost 5 bases and J 5 bases, leaving 14 bases between the germline ends. The CDR3 sequence: CASSPQWGRDTQYF. The CDR3 DNA is TGTGCCAGCAGTCCGCAGTGGGGGCGAGATACGCAGTATTTT.

This chain links TRBV29-1 with TRBJ2-1, with 10 bases matching TRBD1. Germline CDR1 is SQVTM and CDR2 is ANQGSEA. V dropped 7 bases and J dropped 8; count of bases not matched to a gene: 11. The length of the CDR3 is 14 residues. CDR3 in amino acids: CSGLGGQGKDEQFF. CDR3 nucleotides: TGCAGCGGCCTAGGGGGACAGGGGAAGGATGAGCAGTTCTTC.

The gene calls are TRBV27 and TRBJ1-3; 8 bases line up with TRBD1. The V gene end was trimmed by 2 bases and the J gene end by 7 bases; junction bases not matched to a gene: 1. Germline values: CDR1 MNHEY, CDR2 SMNVEV (reference sequence). CDR3 size: 13 residues. The CDR3 DNA is TGTGCCAGCAGTTTAAACAGGGGGAACACCATATATTTT. Residues: CASSLNRGNTIYF.

In its sample, this clone ranks as medium-sized. The V gene is TRBV7-3, the J gene TRBJ1-1; D gene ambiguous. The V end was cut by 2 bases, the J end by 0 bases, with 4 bases between. This CDR3 is built from 13 residues. Germline-derived CDR1 and CDR2 are SGHTA and FQGTGA. CDR3 region: CASSLSVNTEAFF. The CDR3 DNA sequence: TGTGCCAGCAGCTTATCGGTGAACACTGAAGCTTTCTTT. The complete variable domain, with remaining parts taken from reference TRBV7-3 and TRBJ1-1, reads GAGVSQTPSNKVTEKGKYVELRCDPISGHTALYWYRQSLGQGPEFLIYFQGTGAADDSGLPNDRFFAVRPEGSVSTLKIQRTERGDSAVYLCASSLSVNTEAFFGQGTRLTVV.

The CDR3 DNA sequence: TGTGCCTGGAGTGTAACTAAGTATCAGCCCCAGCATTTT. Amino acids: CAWSVTKYQPQHF. This chain uses TRBV30 with TRBJ1-5; D is uncertain. V was pared by 0 bases and J by 5 bases, with 8 bases between. CDR3 size: 13 residues. The germline gives CDR1 GTSNPN, CDR2 SVGIG (reference sequence).

The chain is built from TRBV9 and TRBJ2-1; TRBD2 agrees at 7 bases. V lost 0 bases, J lost 10 bases, and 10 bases stayed unmatched. The CDR3 consists of 15 residues. The germline gives CDR1 SGDLS, CDR2 YYNGEE. In DNA form, the CDR3 reads TGTGCCAGCAGCGTAGGTACTAGCGAGAGTAGGGAGCAGTTCTTC. Translation: CASSVGTSESREQFF.